Described below is a single T cell receptor beta chain sequence and its context. This entry belongs to a study of blood T cell repertoires in COVID-19. The CDR3 is 17 residues long. Per the germline V gene, CDR1 is MNHEY and CDR2 is SMNVEV (reference sequence). V gave up 6 bases and J gave up 0 bases; unmatched junction bases: 10. Profiled with immunoSEQ multiplex PCR; TCRdb holds only in-frame clones, not every one. Here the sample spans under 400,000 clones, roughly 89% being singletons. This chain joins TRBV27 and TRBJ2-3; 9 bases match TRBD2. The sequenced sample was peripheral blood. The clonotype comes from a young man with active or convalescent COVID-19. The CDR3 spells CASRSSTSGGSTDTQYF. CDR3 nucleotide sequence: TGTGCCAGCAGATCCTCGACTAGCGGCGGGAGCACAGATACGCAGTATTTT.